Below are 18 T cell receptor beta chains sequenced from a single sample in a study of OX40 agonist ivuxolimab in advanced cancers. Profiled with immunoSEQ multiplex PCR; TCRdb holds only in-frame clones, not every one. Here the sample spans about 98,000 clones, roughly 85% being singletons. Specimen: CD4+ or CD8+ T cells sorted from blood, collected in a trial of the OX40 agonist ivuxolimab. Receptors were obtained from an adult with an advanced solid tumor such as melanoma, head and neck, liver or kidney cancer.

Concerning this clone: At one of its ends the junction is not consistent with the germline gene, which may arise from a read error. This rearrangement joins TRBV7-6 to TRBJ2-3; 7 nucleotides match TRBD2. The length of the CDR3 is 13 residues. Per germline, CDR1 SGHVS and CDR2 FNYEAQ. This CDR3 is CASSLAGGREVHF. CDR3 nucleotides: TGTGCCAGCAGCTTAGCGGGGGGACGGGAGGTGCATTTT.

The chain carries TRBV5-4 and TRBJ2-1; no firm D call. The V gene's germline CDR1 is SGHNT and CDR2 YYREEE (reference sequence). The CDR3 is made up of 16 amino acids. V was cut by 4 bases and J by 6 bases, with 20 bases left in between. The CDR3 spells CASSERLEASGNEQFF. Written as DNA, the CDR3 is TGTGCCAGCAGCGAACGTCTAGAGGCCTCGGGCAATGAGCAGTTCTTC.

The chain couples TRBV11-2 to TRBJ1-4; D ambiguous. Trimming shortened V by 2 bases and J by 4 bases, and 14 bases separated the two germline ends. The CDR3 covers 16 residues. Per germline, CDR1 SGHAT and CDR2 FQNNGV. Here the CDR3 reads CASSLSWAGINEKLFF. The CDR3 DNA follows: TGTGCCAGCAGCTTAAGTTGGGCAGGTATTAATGAAAAACTGTTTTTT.

V gene TRBV5-4 combines with J gene TRBJ2-6; D remains unclear. This CDR3 region has 17 residues. Germline-derived CDR1 and CDR2 are SGHNT and YYREEE (reference sequence). V was cut by 0 bases and J by 2 bases, with 12 bases left in between. The chain's CDR3 is CASSLVGVGAGANVLTF. Written as DNA, the CDR3 is TGTGCCAGCAGCTTGGTGGGCGTAGGTGCTGGGGCCAACGTCCTGACTTTC.

The chain's CDR3 is CASSNRGGPYNEQFF. The CDR3 coding sequence is TGTGCCAGCAGCAACAGGGGAGGACCCTACAATGAGCAGTTCTTC. This rearrangement joins TRBV7-3 to TRBJ2-1, with D possibly TRBD1 on 7 matching bases. V lost 5 bases and J lost 2, with 13 bases in between. The germline V gene encodes CDR1 SGHTA and CDR2 FQGTGA. This CDR3 is 15 amino acids long.

About this clone: No conserved phenylalanine or tryptophan ends this CDR3, so it is likely a read error. This sequence joins TRBV11-2 and TRBJ1-6; D is possibly TRBD1 (6 bases). The CDR3 runs to 14 residues. Between the trimmed V and J ends, which lost 4 bases and 6 bases, there was a span of 10 bases. CDR1 is SGHAT, CDR2 FQNNGV, per germline. The CDR3 reads CASSSRTANSPLHL. The CDR3 DNA reads as TGTGCCAGCAGCTCCAGGACAGCTAATTCACCCCTCCACCTT.

This clone has only a few counts. CDR3: CASSVAPTSGMNEQFF. The CDR3 coding sequence is TGTGCCAGCAGCGTAGCCCCGACTAGCGGAATGAATGAGCAGTTCTTC. The chain joins TRBV9 to TRBJ2-1, with TRBD2 matching 9 bases. CDR1 is SGDLS, CDR2 YYNGEE, per germline. The CDR3 sequence is 16 residues long. V gave up 0 bases and J gave up 7 bases; unmatched junction bases: 8.

This clone was seen a few times. V usage is TRBV2 and J usage is TRBJ1-1; a possible D gene is TRBD1 (5 bases). CDR1 is SNHLY and CDR2 is FYNNEI in the germline V gene. Deletions cut 7 bases from V and 7 bases from J, with 16 bases between. The CDR3 sequence is 13 residues long. The CDR3 DNA follows: TGTGCCAGCACTCCACAGACTAGGGGTGAAGCTTTCTTT. Translation gives CASTPQTRGEAFF.

The gene calls are TRBV11-3 and TRBJ2-1, with D possibly TRBD2 on 6 matching bases. Germline CDR1 reads SGHNT; CDR2 reads YENEEA. The CDR3 extends over 17 amino acids. The V end lost 5 bases, the J end lost 9 bases, and 26 bases lay between the germline ends. CDR3 sequence reads: CASSPLFGRGKPSEQFF. In DNA, the CDR3 is TGTGCCAGCAGCCCGCTTTTCGGGCGGGGTAAACCGAGTGAGCAGTTCTTC.

This rearrangement joins TRBV6-5 to TRBJ2-5, with 8 bases lining up with TRBD2. V shed 0 bases, J shed 3 bases, and the junction held 6 bases outside the gene matches. The CDR3 contains 16 residues. Germline V gives CDR1 MNHEY, CDR2 SVGAGI. The CDR3 is CASSYSWRGVEETQYF. CDR3 in DNA: TGTGCCAGCAGTTACTCGTGGCGGGGGGTTGAAGAGACCCAGTACTTC.

CDR3 residues: CASSLGRGSWNTEAFF. Here the CDR3 DNA reads TGTGCCAGCAGCCTTGGGAGGGGGTCATGGAACACTGAAGCTTTCTTT. The genes are TRBV7-2 and TRBJ1-1; perhaps TRBD1 as D (6 bases). V lost 5 bases and J 1 base, leaving 17 bases between the germline ends. Germline V gene sequence: CDR1 SGHTA, CDR2 FQGNSA. The CDR3 has 16 amino acids.

The chain recombines TRBV29-1 with TRBJ2-7; TRBD2 might be the D (7 bases). This CDR3 is built from 13 residues. V lost 6 bases and J 4 bases, leaving 16 bases between the germline ends. Germline V CDR1 and CDR2: SQVTM, ANQGSEA. In nucleotides, the CDR3 is TGCAGCGTCGCGGGGGCAGTCGGTTACGAGCAGTACTTC. Translated, it gives CSVAGAVGYEQYF.

This rearrangement joins TRBV6-1 to TRBJ2-1, with D perhaps TRBD2 (6 bases). Deletions cut 2 bases from V and 5 bases from J, with 16 bases between. CDR1 and CDR2 (germline): MNHNS, SASEGT. This CDR3 has 16 amino acids. CDR3 region: CASSEKSLGRNNEQFF. In DNA form, the CDR3 reads TGTGCCAGCAGTGAAAAGAGCCTGGGGAGGAACAATGAGCAGTTCTTC.

V and J are TRBV5-4 and TRBJ1-2; 7 nucleotides align to TRBD1. Trimming removed 0 bases from V and 0 bases from J; junction bases left unmatched: 8. CDR3 length: 17 residues. Per germline, CDR1 SGHNT and CDR2 YYREEE (reference sequence). The CDR3 sequence is CASSLGSLGQTNYGYTF. CDR3 DNA sequence: TGTGCCAGCAGCTTGGGATCTCTGGGACAGACTAACTATGGCTACACCTTC.

In DNA form, the CDR3 reads TGTGCCAGCAGTCTCCAGGGTGGGTACACTGAAGCTTTCTTT. Translating it yields CASSLQGGYTEAFF. The chain recombines TRBV28 with TRBJ1-1; the D gene is possibly TRBD1 (5 bases). This CDR3 has 14 amino acids. Germline CDR1 MDHEN, CDR2 SYDVKM. V gave up 5 bases and J gave up 3 bases, with 13 bases separating them. The whole variable domain, remainder taken from reference TRBV28 and TRBJ1-1, is DVKVTQSSRYLVKRTGEKVFLECVQDMDHENMFWYRQDPGLGLRLIYFSYDVKMKEKGDIPEGYSVSREKKERFSLILESASTNQTSMYLCASSLQGGYTEAFFGQGTRLTVV.

The chain is built from TRBV2 and TRBJ1-6, with D unresolved. The CDR3 is 15 amino acids. Deletions cut 6 bases from V and 5 bases from J, with 14 bases between. Germline values: CDR1 SNHLY, CDR2 FYNNEI. The CDR3 region has the DNA TGTGCCAGCAGCACCTATGGACCCGATAATTCACCCCTCCACTTT. It encodes CASSTYGPDNSPLHF.

The chain combines TRBV23-1 with TRBJ1-1; no clear D. TRBV23-1 is flagged as an ORF with uncertain function. There are 12 residues in the CDR3. V was pared by 0 bases and J by 7 bases, with 6 bases between. The CDR3 nucleotides are TGCGCCAGCAGTCAATCGATAGTTGAAGCTTTCTTT. Its translation is CASSQSIVEAFF.

V and J are TRBV6-5 and TRBJ1-3; D not resolved. Germline V CDR1 and CDR2: MNHEY, SVGAGI. V lost 5 bases and J lost 0, with 8 bases in between. This CDR3 has 14 amino acids. The CDR3 here is CASSRINSGNTIYF. The DNA of the CDR3 is TGTGCCAGCAGTCGAATAAACTCTGGAAACACCATATATTTT.